This T cell receptor (beta chain) was recorded in a study of blood T cells in healthy people across ages. Regarding this clonotype: Its target is not known.

Study results and limitations: Any conclusive comparison of naive versus antigen-experienced cells was prevented by using unsorted PBMCs. Age brought a roughly linear fall in TCR beta diversity measured per million T cells.

A second roughly 6 to 12 cycle PCR used barcoded and J-beta primers. A template-switch adaptor with 12 random nucleotides tagged each cDNA molecule. Each CDR3 protein is one row after TCRdb ran MiXCR on the 5' RACE reads. The profile shows 1.2 million to 1.5 million distinct CDR3 sequences, around 59% of them singletons. Whenever a sample was processed, at least 6.5 million PBMCs were isolated. This TCR derives from a man younger than 30 in good health. Input material: blood.

DNA for the CDR3: TGTGCCAGCAGACCAGGACAGACTGGGGCCAACGTCCTGACTTTC. It specifies CASRPGQTGANVLTF. The chain links TRBV11-2 to TRBJ2-6; possibly TRBD1 for D (6 bases). The CDR3 contains 15 residues. Germline CDR1 reads SGHAT; CDR2 reads FQNNGV. Trimming removed 6 bases at V and 2 bases at J, with 11 bases between.